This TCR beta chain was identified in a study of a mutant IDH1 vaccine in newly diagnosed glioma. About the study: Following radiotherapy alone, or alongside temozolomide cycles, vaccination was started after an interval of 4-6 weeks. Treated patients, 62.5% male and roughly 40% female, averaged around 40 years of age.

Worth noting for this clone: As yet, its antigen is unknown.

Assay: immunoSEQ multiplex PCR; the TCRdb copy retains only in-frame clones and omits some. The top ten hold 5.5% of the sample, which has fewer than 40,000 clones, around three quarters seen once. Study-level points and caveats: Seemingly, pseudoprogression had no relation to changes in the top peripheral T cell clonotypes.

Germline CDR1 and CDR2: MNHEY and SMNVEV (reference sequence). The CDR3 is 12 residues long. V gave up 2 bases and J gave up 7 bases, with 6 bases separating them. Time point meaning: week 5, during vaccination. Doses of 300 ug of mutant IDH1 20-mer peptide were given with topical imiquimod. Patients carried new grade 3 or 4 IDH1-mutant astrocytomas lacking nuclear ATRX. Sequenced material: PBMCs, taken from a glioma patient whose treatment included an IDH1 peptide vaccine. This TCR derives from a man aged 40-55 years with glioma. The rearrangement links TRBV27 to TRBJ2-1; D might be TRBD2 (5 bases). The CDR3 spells CASSLRGNEQFF. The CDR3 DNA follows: TGTGCCAGCAGTTTACGGGGAAATGAGCAGTTCTTC.